This T cell receptor (beta chain) was recovered during a study of CD8 T cells in Susac syndrome. The authors sequenced TCR beta from blood CD8+ and CD4+ T cells. Treatment-naive patients with stable or active relapsing-remitting disease were the multiple sclerosis controls. This clonotype was observed once. Random hexamers were used to reverse transcribe roughly 0.45 to 1 ug of RNA. MiXCR, run by TCRdb on the immunoSEQ multiplex PCR reads, gives a single entry per CDR3 protein. The sample has about 250,000 distinct CDR3 sequences; 93% are singletons. The material sequenced was CD4+ T cells from PBMCs. The TCR was taken from a human donor with multiple sclerosis.

CDR3 sequence reads: CATSRGETGLVETQYF. The CDR3, as DNA: TGTGCCACCAGCAGAGGAGAAACAGGCCTCGTGGAGACCCAGTACTTC. The chain recombines TRBV15 with TRBJ2-5, with D perhaps matching TRBD1 (5 bases). From germline, CDR1 is LNHNV and CDR2 YYDKDF (reference sequence). The CDR3 is made up of 16 amino acids. V shed 1 base and J shed 5 bases, with 17 bases lying between them.